The 20 T cell receptor beta chains below come from one sample, sequenced in a study of early T cells in non-severe SARS-CoV-2 infection. TCRdb redid the calling of the 5' RACE reads with MiXCR, one entry per CDR3 protein. The table lists roughly 30,000 distinct CDR3 sequences, less than 6.5% of them singletons, with 2% to 3% in the top ten. The sequencing input was whole blood. Receptor source: an adult who was a healthcare worker with PCR-confirmed SARS-CoV-2 infection or an uninfected control (not recorded which).

A few counts support this clonotype. V is TRBV2 and J is TRBJ1-4; D ambiguous. CDR3 length: 14 amino acids. Germline V gene lookup returns CDR1 SNHLY and CDR2 FYNNEI. Between the trimmed V and J ends, which lost 4 bases and 7 bases, there was a span of 13 bases. Here the CDR3 reads CASSVGIKGEKLFF. For the CDR3, the DNA is TGTGCCAGCAGTGTGGGGATAAAGGGTGAAAAACTGTTTTTT. The whole variable domain, filled in from reference TRBV2 and TRBJ1-4, reads EPEVTQTPSHQVTQMGQEVILRCVPISNHLYFYWYRQILGQKVEFLVSFYNNEISEKSEIFDDQFSVERPDGSNFTLKIRSTKLEDSAMYFCASSVGIKGEKLFFGSGTQLSVL.

There are many counts of this clonotype. The chain employs TRBV12-3 or TRBV12-4 and TRBJ1-5; 10 nucleotides line up with TRBD1. The V and J ends lost 9 bases and 6 bases, in that order; junction bases with no gene match: 5. The CDR3 is made up of 13 amino acids. CDR3 bases: TGTGCCAGTCAAGGGACAGGGGCTCAGCCCCAGCATTTT. Its protein is CASQGTGAQPQHF.

The chain couples TRBV5-4 to TRBJ2-1, with a possible D match to TRBD2 (7 bases). The CDR3 spans 15 residues. The germline gives CDR1 SGHNT, CDR2 YYREEE (reference sequence). V lost 0 bases to trimming and J lost 8 bases, with 15 bases between them. The CDR3 DNA reads TGTGCCAGCAGCTTGGCCATAACAGGGAGGGATGAGCAGTTCTTC. It translates to CASSLAITGRDEQFF.

This clonotype showed up many times. The chain uses TRBV6-2 or TRBV6-3 and TRBJ2-1; the match to TRBD1 covers 9 bases. The CDR3 consists of 15 residues. V trimming: 6 bases; J trimming: 5 bases; junction bases outside the gene matches: 8. Germline loops: CDR1 MNHEY, CDR2 SVGEGT. CDR3 sequence: CASRPGTGFDNEQFF. The CDR3, as DNA: TGTGCCAGCAGGCCCGGGACAGGGTTCGACAATGAGCAGTTCTTC.

This clonotype was picked up many times. The chain recombines TRBV20-1 with TRBJ2-5; D call uncertain. The germline V gene has CDR1 DFQATT and CDR2 SNEGSKA (reference sequence). The CDR3 contains 14 residues. V dropped 8 bases and J dropped 4 bases, with 20 bases sitting between them. The CDR3 nucleotides read TGCAGTCCTTTCCCCCGAGACCCGGGAGAGACCCAGTACTTC. Translated: CSPFPRDPGETQYF.

A few counts support this clonotype. This chain connects TRBV5-6 to TRBJ2-1, with D maybe TRBD1 (5 bases). CDR3 length: 15 amino acids. CDR1 is SGHDT and CDR2 is YYEEEE in the germline V gene. V shed 0 bases and J shed 5 bases, with 12 bases lying between them. The CDR3 sequence is CASSLGLQDDNEQFF. The DNA of the CDR3 is TGTGCCAGCAGCTTGGGTCTACAGGATGACAATGAGCAGTTCTTC.

This chain connects TRBV19 to TRBJ2-3, with 7 bases identical to TRBD1. The CDR3 consists of 13 residues. Germline values: CDR1 LNHDA, CDR2 SQIVND (reference sequence). Trimming cost V 5 bases and J 5 bases; bases outside gene matches: 4. In nucleotides, the CDR3 is TGTGCCAGTAGTGTCCGACAGGGAGATACGCAGTATTTT. Translating it yields CASSVRQGDTQYF.

This chain links TRBV19 with TRBJ2-7; D not resolved. The germline CDR1 and CDR2 sequences are LNHDA and SQIVND (reference sequence). V shed 6 bases and J shed 4 bases, with 19 bases lying between them. The CDR3 contains 15 residues. The CDR3: CASRETIGVPYEQYF. The CDR3 DNA reads TGTGCCAGTAGAGAGACCATAGGAGTACCTTACGAGCAGTACTTC.

This clonotype has at least ten counts. The V call is TRBV20-1, the J call TRBJ2-7; 7 bases align to TRBD2. Trimming took 5 bases from V and 0 from J; bases not matched to a gene: 7. The CDR3 runs 14 residues. Germline V CDR1 and CDR2: DFQATT, SNEGSKA (reference sequence). In DNA form, the CDR3 reads TGCAGTGCTTCCGGACTAGGGGCCTCCTACGAGCAGTACTTC. It codes for CSASGLGASYEQYF.

This clonotype was observed at least ten times. The chain recombines TRBV10-1 with TRBJ2-7; 10 bases are shared with TRBD1. J lost 5 bases, V lost 2 bases, and 6 bases had no gene match. The CDR3 covers 15 residues. Germline lookup yields CDR1 WNHNN and CDR2 SYGVQD (reference sequence). CDR3 DNA: TGCGCCAGCAGTGAGGACAGGGGGCGTCCCCACGAGCAGTACTTC. Translation gives CASSEDRGRPHEQYF.

This clonotype has ten or more counts. The CDR3 region is CASSLADRAGELHNEQFF. The DNA for the CDR3 is TGCGCCAGCAGCTTGGCCGATCGCGCAGGGGAGTTGCACAATGAGCAGTTCTTC. V gene TRBV5-1 combines with J gene TRBJ2-1, with a weak D call TRBD1 (6 bases). Germline V CDR1 and CDR2: SGHRS, YFSETQ. This CDR3 region has 18 residues. The V end was cut by 0 bases, the J end by 5 bases, with 21 bases between. Looking up the rest from reference TRBV5-1 and TRBJ2-1 gives the full variable domain: KAGVTQTPRYLIKTRGQQVTLSCSPISGHRSVSWYQQTPGQGLQFLFEYFSETQRNKGNFPGRFSGRQFSNSRSEMNVSTLELGDSALYLCASSLADRAGELHNEQFFGPGTRLTVL.

This clonotype was seen ten or more times. The chain couples TRBV18 to TRBJ1-1, with D possibly TRBD1 on 5 matching bases. The germline CDR1 and CDR2 sequences are KGHSH and LQKENI. Trimming took 0 bases from V and 5 from J, leaving 7 bases between them. The CDR3 spans 13 residues. CDR3 DNA: TGTGCCAGCTCACCACCGGGGCAGACTGAAGCTTTCTTT. Its protein product is CASSPPGQTEAFF.

This clonotype showed up many times. The J gene is TRBJ2-7, the V gene TRBV10-3, with a possible D match to TRBD1 (6 bases). This CDR3 is 11 amino acids long. Germline CDR1 and CDR2: ENHRY and SYGVKD. V was trimmed by 11 bases and J by 7 bases, leaving 15 bases between them. The CDR3: CAGSTGGEQYF. CDR3 DNA: TGTGCCGGCTCGACAGGTGGAGAGCAGTACTTC.

There are many counts of this clonotype. J is TRBJ1-2 and V is TRBV6-6; no firm D call. Trimming pared 2 bases from V and 14 bases from J, leaving 18 bases between. There are 13 residues in the CDR3. The V gene's germline CDR1 is MNHNY and CDR2 SVGAGI (reference sequence). The CDR3 DNA sequence: TGTGCCAGCAGTTACCCCGGGGAGGTTGGTAAAACCTTC. Its protein is CASSYPGEVGKTF.

In regard to this clonotype: A much larger clone sits a single nucleotide away, making a read error possible. The CDR3: CASSSSSGINIQHF. CDR3 coding DNA: TGTGCCAGTAGTTCTTCTTCCGGGATAAACATTCAGCACTTC. This chain connects TRBV19 to TRBJ2-4, with a possible D match to TRBD2 (5 bases). This CDR3 has 14 residues. Germline V gives CDR1 LNHDA, CDR2 SQIVND (reference sequence). The variable domain in full, with the rest retrieved from reference TRBV19 and TRBJ2-4, is DGGITQSPKYLFRKEGQNVTLSCEQNLNHDAMYWYRQDPGQGLRLIYYSQIVNDFQKGDIAEGYSVSREKKESFPLTVTSAQKNPTAFYLCASSSSSGINIQHFGAGTRLSVL.

Within the sample, this clonotype is medium-sized (0.01 to 0.1%). The chain joins TRBV28 to TRBJ1-5, with TRBD1 as a possible D gene (6 bases). The V gene lost 4 bases and the J gene lost 2 bases, with 6 bases spanning the gap. The germline V gene has CDR1 MDHEN and CDR2 SYDVKM. The CDR3 is 13 amino acids. The chain's CDR3 is CASSWTGNQPQHF. The CDR3 coding sequence is TGTGCCAGCAGTTGGACAGGCAATCAGCCCCAGCATTTT.

This chain connects TRBV5-1 to TRBJ2-3; unclear D gene. There are 15 residues in the CDR3. The germline gives CDR1 SGHRS, CDR2 YFSETQ. With 1 base removed from V and 3 bases from J, the gap between germline ends came to 12 bases. The CDR3 region has the DNA TGCGCCAGCAGCTTGATTGAGTTTCCGACAGATACGCAGTATTTT. Translated, it gives CASSLIEFPTDTQYF.

The gene calls are TRBV15 and TRBJ2-4, with D tentatively TRBD1 or TRBD2 (5 bases each). CDR1 is LNHNV, CDR2 YYDKDF, per germline (reference sequence). CDR3 length: 15 residues. The V end was cut by 0 bases, the J end by 9 bases, with 15 bases between. CDR3 sequence reads: CATSRDQTPGGIQYF. CDR3 coding DNA: TGTGCCACCAGCAGAGATCAGACACCTGGGGGCATTCAGTACTTC.

This clonotype was recorded many times. The CDR3 loop reads CSATDRFYYTF. The CDR3 nucleotides are TGCAGTGCCACCGACAGGTTTTACTACACCTTC. This chain uses TRBV20-1 with TRBJ1-2; tentatively, D is TRBD1 (6 bases). Trimming removed 6 bases at V and 10 bases at J, with 15 bases between. CDR3 size: 11 residues. The V gene's germline CDR1 is DFQATT and CDR2 SNEGSKA (reference sequence).

The chain joins TRBV10-1 to TRBJ2-7; D may be TRBD2 (6 bases). The germline V gene encodes CDR1 WNHNN and CDR2 SYGVQD (reference sequence). The CDR3 has 13 amino acids. The V and J ends lost 9 bases and 5 bases respectively, with 17 bases between them. The CDR3 protein is CARRGSLGNEQYF. CDR3 sequence (DNA): TGCGCCAGGCGGGGCTCCCTTGGGAACGAGCAGTACTTC.